A single sample is the source of the 21 T cell receptor beta chains below, sequenced in a study of cytomegalovirus exposure and HLA in healthy donors. The data were produced by immunoSEQ multiplex PCR, yet TCRdb's version contains in-frame clones alone and is incomplete. The sample has 250,000 to 400,000 clones, 88% seen once. The specimen sequenced was PBMCs. The receptors originated from a man aged 25-45 years in good health and CMV-seronegative.

The chain carries TRBV11-2 and TRBJ1-4; D may be TRBD1 (5 bases). This CDR3 comprises 18 residues. Trimming left V 2 bases short and J 7 bases short, with 23 bases between. CDR1 is SGHAT, CDR2 FQNNGV, per germline. The CDR3 here is CASSLIFHEGEEGEKLFF. The CDR3, as DNA: TGTGCCAGCAGCTTAATATTTCACGAAGGGGAGGAGGGTGAAAAACTGTTTTTT. The full variable domain, rest sourced from reference TRBV11-2 and TRBJ1-4, is EAGVAQSPRYKIIEKRQSVAFWCNPISGHATLYWYQQILGQGPKLLIQFQNNGVVDDSQLPKDRFSAERLKGVDSTLKIQPAKLEDSAVYLCASSLIFHEGEEGEKLFFGSGTQLSVL.

This clone was seen once. CDR3 sequence reads: CASSPLRGGQDTQYF. CDR3 sequence (DNA): TGTGCCAGCAGCCCACTGCGGGGGGGCCAGGATACGCAGTATTTT. This sequence joins TRBV4-2 and TRBJ2-3, with 9 bases fitting TRBD2. The germline CDR1 and CDR2 sequences are LGHNA and YNFKEQ. This CDR3 contains 15 residues. The junction had 8 bases not matched to a gene; V was cut back by 4 bases and J by 6 bases.

The chain recombines TRBV25-1 with TRBJ2-1, with 11 bases identical to TRBD2. The CDR3 has 17 residues. V lost 3 bases and J lost 2; bases outside the gene matches: 6. CDR1 and CDR2 (germline): MGHDK, SYGVNS. The CDR3 loop is CASSETGTSGPYNEQFF. The CDR3, as DNA: TGTGCCAGCAGTGAGACCGGGACTAGCGGCCCCTACAATGAGCAGTTCTTC.

The rearrangement uses TRBV29-1 and TRBJ2-1, with 10 bases fitting TRBD1. Germline assignment: CDR1 SQVTM and CDR2 ANQGSEA. The V gene end was trimmed by 7 bases and the J gene end by 9 bases; junction bases not matched to a gene: 3. CDR3 length equals 11 residues. This CDR3 reads CSGDRGSEQFF. In DNA, the CDR3 is TGCAGCGGGGACAGGGGATCTGAGCAGTTCTTC.

The chain has TRBV6-5 and TRBJ1-6, with TRBD1 matching 9 bases. J was trimmed by 7 bases and V by 4 bases; bases with no gene match: 8. The CDR3 consists of 16 residues. The V gene's germline CDR1 is MNHEY and CDR2 SVGAGI. Written as DNA, the CDR3 is TGTGCCAGCAGTTTTGCGTTGGGACAGGGAAATTCACCCCTCCACTTT. Its translation: CASSFALGQGNSPLHF.

V is TRBV2 and J is TRBJ2-7, with D perhaps matching TRBD1 (6 bases). The germline V gene has CDR1 SNHLY and CDR2 FYNNEI. The V gene lost 8 bases and the J gene lost 0 bases, with 14 bases spanning the gap. CDR3 size: 14 residues. Here the CDR3 reads CASGRLGGSYEQYF. The CDR3 DNA sequence: TGTGCCAGCGGCCGATTAGGGGGCTCCTACGAGCAGTACTTC.

This clone was observed once. This chain connects TRBV4-1 to TRBJ2-5; weak D call: TRBD1 (6 bases). The CDR3 has 16 amino acids. Germline V gene data show CDR1 as MGHRA and CDR2 as YSYEKL. V gave up 0 bases and J gave up 5 bases, with 16 bases separating them. CDR3 sequence: CASSQESAGVVETQYF. In nucleotides, the CDR3 is TGCGCCAGCAGCCAAGAGAGCGCAGGGGTAGTCGAGACCCAGTACTTC.

V and J are TRBV7-2 and TRBJ2-5, with unresolved D. This CDR3 comprises 15 residues. V was cut by 1 base and J by 2 bases, with 11 bases left in between. Germline V CDR1 and CDR2: SGHTA, FQGNSA. CDR3: CASSLELRGQETQYF. CDR3 DNA: TGTGCCAGCAGCTTAGAATTGCGCGGACAAGAGACCCAGTACTTC.

The chain carries TRBV6-1 and TRBJ1-4, with 8 positions matching TRBD1. J gave up 3 bases and V 2 bases, and 20 bases lay outside the gene matches. This CDR3 has 21 amino acids. Looked up from germline, CDR1 is MNHNS and CDR2 is SASEGT. The CDR3 DNA reads as TGTGCCAGCAGTGAACGGATTATGGGGGGGGACAGGCCGCGCCCTAATGAAAAACTGTTTTTT. As protein: CASSERIMGGDRPRPNEKLFF.

The V call is TRBV12-5, the J call TRBJ1-2, with 7 bases matching TRBD1. The V gene end was trimmed by 8 bases and the J gene end by 0 bases; junction bases not matched to a gene: 15. The CDR3 runs 17 residues. Germline lookup yields CDR1 LGHNT and CDR2 FRNRAP. CDR3 DNA sequence: TGTGCTAGTAACGGATGGCAGGGGGGAACTTCTAACTATGGCTACACCTTC. This sequence encodes CASNGWQGGTSNYGYTF.

This chain links TRBV11-1 with TRBJ2-7; D is perhaps TRBD1 (7 bases). V was clipped by 5 bases and J by 3 bases, with 17 bases between them. This CDR3 is 15 amino acids long. Germline V gene sequence: CDR1 SGHAT, CDR2 FQDESV (reference sequence). The CDR3 DNA reads as TGTGCCAGCAGCGCCCGACAGGGAGGCCACTACGAGCAGTACTTC. This codes for CASSARQGGHYEQYF.

The sample holds a few counts of this clone. The CDR3 sequence is CAGQGTNYGYTF. The CDR3 nucleotides are TGTGCCGGACAGGGGACTAACTATGGCTACACCTTC. The chain couples TRBV2 to TRBJ1-2; 9 nucleotides agree with TRBD1. J gave up 0 bases and V 11 bases, and 1 base lay outside the gene matches. The CDR3 loop spans 12 amino acids. Germline CDR1 and CDR2: SNHLY and FYNNEI.

The chain links TRBV6-5 to TRBJ2-3; maybe TRBD2 (6 bases). The ends were cut back, 0 bases at V and 0 bases at J, with 10 bases in the middle. Looked up from germline, CDR1 is MNHEY and CDR2 is SVGAGI. This CDR3 has 16 amino acids. CDR3: CASSYSGGISTDTQYF. Here the CDR3 DNA reads TGTGCCAGCAGTTACTCGGGAGGTATCAGCACAGATACGCAGTATTTT.

The count of this clone is one. The chain recombines TRBV10-2 with TRBJ1-1; D might be TRBD1 (6 bases). Trimming cost V 10 bases and J 3 bases, with 15 bases left between them. The germline CDR1 and CDR2 sequences are WSHSY and SAAADI. The CDR3 has 13 residues. The CDR3 is CATENRADTEAFF. The CDR3 DNA follows: TGCGCCACGGAGAACAGGGCGGACACTGAAGCTTTCTTT.

The chain uses TRBV30 and TRBJ2-1; 7 bases agree with TRBD1. This CDR3 comprises 12 residues. V lost 3 bases to trimming and J lost 9 bases; unmatched junction nucleotides: 5. Germline loops: CDR1 GTSNPN, CDR2 SVGIG (reference sequence). DNA of the CDR3: TGTGCCTGGAGAACAGGGGCGGCTGAGCAGTTCTTC. Encoded protein: CAWRTGAAEQFF.

The chain carries TRBV7-7 and TRBJ2-7, with 7 bases fitting TRBD1. V dropped 5 bases and J dropped 8; count of bases not matched to a gene: 15. Germline lookup yields CDR1 SSHAT and CDR2 FNYEAQ (reference sequence). The CDR3 has 15 residues. CDR3 in amino acids: CASSLESGTASQQYF. CDR3 nucleotide sequence: TGTGCCAGCAGCCTGGAGTCCGGGACAGCCTCCCAGCAGTACTTC.

This sequence joins TRBV18 and TRBJ1-4; weak D call: TRBD1 (6 bases). V lost 5 bases and J lost 5, with 9 bases in between. The CDR3 has 13 amino acids. In germline, CDR1 is KGHSH, CDR2 LQKENI. The DNA for the CDR3 is TGTGCCAGCTCAAACGACAGGAATGAAAAACTGTTTTTT. This gives the protein CASSNDRNEKLFF.

This chain links TRBV6-5 with TRBJ2-1; unclear D gene. The CDR3 is made up of 14 amino acids. Germline lookup yields CDR1 MNHEY and CDR2 SVGAGI. The ends were cut back, 0 bases at V and 7 bases at J, with 10 bases in the middle. This CDR3 is CASSYSLGNNEQFF. In DNA, the CDR3 is TGTGCCAGCAGTTACTCGCTAGGTAATAATGAGCAGTTCTTC.

The V gene is TRBV7-9, the J gene TRBJ1-1, with a possible D match to TRBD1 (6 bases). Germline V gene data show CDR1 as SEHNR and CDR2 as FQNEAQ (reference sequence). CDR3 length: 14 amino acids. V was shortened by 7 bases and J by 5 bases, with 17 bases between the two germline ends. The CDR3 reads CASNSQGIGTEAFF. CDR3 nucleotide sequence: TGTGCCAGCAACTCACAGGGAATTGGAACTGAAGCTTTCTTT.

The rearrangement uses TRBV27 and TRBJ2-7, with TRBD1 matching over 9 bases. This CDR3 has 15 residues. The germline V gene encodes CDR1 MNHEY and CDR2 SMNVEV (reference sequence). The V gene end was trimmed by 5 bases and the J gene end by 4 bases; junction bases not matched to a gene: 9. The DNA for the CDR3 is TGTGCCAGCAGTAAGAAGGGACAGGGTGGATACGAGCAGTACTTC. Amino acids: CASSKKGQGGYEQYF.

This chain connects TRBV18 to TRBJ1-1; possibly TRBD1 for D (6 bases). This CDR3 is 15 amino acids long. V was pared by 3 bases and J by 1 base, with 12 bases between. Germline loops: CDR1 KGHSH, CDR2 LQKENI. This CDR3 is CASSPTGGPNTEAFF. The CDR3 DNA reads as TGTGCCAGCTCACCGACAGGAGGACCGAACACTGAAGCTTTCTTT.